This entry is about one T cell receptor beta chain. Its antigen is unidentified. The entry originates in a study of OX40 agonist ivuxolimab in advanced cancers. In the study overall: Patients with hepatocellular carcinoma, melanoma, renal cell or head and neck cancer made up the dose-escalation patients.

The CDR3 runs 14 residues. Germline V CDR1 and CDR2: LGHNA, YNFKEQ. The V and J ends lost 1 base and 4 bases respectively, with 10 bases between them. Generated by immunoSEQ multiplex PCR, the TCRdb table keeps only in-frame clones and is missing some. The sample lists roughly 40,000 clones; around 84% were seen once. Study outcomes and limitations: Part of the nonresponder group also had normalized T-cell clonal expansion that was low.

Sequences were derived from CD4+ or CD8+ T cells sorted from blood, sampled in a trial of the OX40 agonist ivuxolimab. The sequence came from an adult with an advanced solid tumor such as melanoma, head and neck, liver or kidney cancer. The V gene is TRBV4-2, the J gene TRBJ1-2, with D uncertain. The CDR3: CASSQGGGSYGYTF. The CDR3 coding sequence is TGTGCCAGCAGCCAAGGTGGTGGGAGCTATGGCTACACCTTC.